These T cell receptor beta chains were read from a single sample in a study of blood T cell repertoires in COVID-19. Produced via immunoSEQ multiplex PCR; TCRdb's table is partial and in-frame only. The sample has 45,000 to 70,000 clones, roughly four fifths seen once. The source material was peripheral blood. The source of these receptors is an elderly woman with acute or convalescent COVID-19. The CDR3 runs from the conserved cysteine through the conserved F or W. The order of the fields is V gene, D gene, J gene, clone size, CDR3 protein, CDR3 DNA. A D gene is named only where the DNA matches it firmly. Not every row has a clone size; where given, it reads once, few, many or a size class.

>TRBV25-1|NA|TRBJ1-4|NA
CASSQGTRYEKLFF
TGTGCCAGCAGTCAGGGGACCCGGTATGAAAAACTGTTTTTT
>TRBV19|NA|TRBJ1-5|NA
CASSGRGVHGNQPQHF
TGTGCCAGTAGCGGGAGAGGAGTACACGGCAATCAGCCCCAGCATTTT
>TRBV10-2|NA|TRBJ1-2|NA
CASSDLGGQNGYTF
TGCGCCAGCAGTGATCTCGGGGGTCAGAACGGCTACACCTTC
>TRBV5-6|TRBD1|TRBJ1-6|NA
CASTRGDRLNSPLHF
TGTGCCAGCACCCGTGGGGACAGGCTGAATTCACCCCTCCACTTT
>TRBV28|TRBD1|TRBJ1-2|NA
CASSSGQGRYGYTF
TGTGCCAGCAGTTCGGGACAGGGGCGATATGGCTACACCTTC
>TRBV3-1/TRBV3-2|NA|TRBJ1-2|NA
CASSQVRGHGYTF
TGTGCCAGCAGCCAAGTGAGAGGGCATGGCTACACCTTC
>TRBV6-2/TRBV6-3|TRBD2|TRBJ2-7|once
CASNPGSGRLYEQYF
TGTGCCAGCAACCCGGGTAGCGGGCGCCTATACGAGCAGTACTTC
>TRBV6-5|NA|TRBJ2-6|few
CASSFSSGANVLTF
TGTGCCAGCAGTTTTTCTTCTGGGGCCAACGTCCTGACTTTC
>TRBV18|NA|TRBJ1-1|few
CASSLGTADTEAFF
TGTGCCAGCTCCCTAGGGACTGCAGACACTGAAGCTTTCTTT
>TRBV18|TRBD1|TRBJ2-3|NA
CASSPQGQARTDTQYF
TGTGCCAGCTCACCACAAGGACAGGCCCGCACAGATACGCAGTATTTT
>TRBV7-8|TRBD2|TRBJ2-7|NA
CASSSPGGGNYEQYF
TGTGCCAGCAGCTCTCCCGGGGGGGGGAACTACGAGCAGTACTTC
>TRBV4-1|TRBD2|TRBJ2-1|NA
CASSLSGGAASEQFF
TGCGCCAGCAGCCTTAGCGGGGGGGCAGCCAGTGAGCAGTTCTTC
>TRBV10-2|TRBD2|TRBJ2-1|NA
CASSEGGLAINEQFF
TGCGCCAGCAGTGAGGGGGGACTAGCAATTAATGAGCAGTTCTTC
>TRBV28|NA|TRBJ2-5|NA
CASSFLAETQYF
TGTGCCAGCAGTTTTCTGGCAGAGACCCAGTACTTC
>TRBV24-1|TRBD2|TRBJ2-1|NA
CATSTAGVGNEQFF
TGTGCCACTAGCACGGCGGGAGTAGGGAATGAGCAGTTCTTC
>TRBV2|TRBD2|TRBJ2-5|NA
CASSDRLAGAQYF
TGTGCCAGCAGTGATAGACTCGCGGGAGCCCAGTACTTC
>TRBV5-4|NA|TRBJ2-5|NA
CASSLGAGRETQYF
TGTGCCAGCAGCTTGGGGGCGGGAAGAGAGACCCAGTACTTC
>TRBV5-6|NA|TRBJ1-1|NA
CASSPGNTEAFF
TGTGCCAGCAGCCCAGGGAACACTGAAGCTTTCTTT
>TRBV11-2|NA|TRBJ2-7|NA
CASSLGAGTIYEQYF
TGTGCCAGCAGCTTAGGGGCAGGAACCATCTACGAGCAGTACTTC
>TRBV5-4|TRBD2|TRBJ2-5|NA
CASSLELAGDKETQYF
TGTGCCAGCAGCTTGGAACTAGCGGGGGATAAAGAGACCCAGTACTTC